This T cell receptor beta chain was documented in a study of cytomegalovirus exposure and HLA in healthy donors. CDR3 length equals 14 residues. In germline, CDR1 is MNHEY, CDR2 SVGAGI. The V end lost 11 bases, the J end lost 2 bases, and 18 bases lay between the germline ends. 60 Vbeta and 13 Jbeta primers were used in PCR. The repertoire was sequenced with immunoSEQ multiplex PCR; TCRdb's copy has only in-frame clones and lacks some. The table has 99,000 or so clones, about 70% seen once. V usage is TRBV6-5 and J usage is TRBJ2-5, with a possible D match to TRBD2 (7 bases). The sample comprised PBMCs. The TCR was taken from a man younger than 40 in good health and CMV-seronegative. In nucleotides, the CDR3 is TGTGCCCGACGTAGGGGGGGGACGCAAGAGACCCAGTACTTC. Translating gives CARRRGGTQETQYF.